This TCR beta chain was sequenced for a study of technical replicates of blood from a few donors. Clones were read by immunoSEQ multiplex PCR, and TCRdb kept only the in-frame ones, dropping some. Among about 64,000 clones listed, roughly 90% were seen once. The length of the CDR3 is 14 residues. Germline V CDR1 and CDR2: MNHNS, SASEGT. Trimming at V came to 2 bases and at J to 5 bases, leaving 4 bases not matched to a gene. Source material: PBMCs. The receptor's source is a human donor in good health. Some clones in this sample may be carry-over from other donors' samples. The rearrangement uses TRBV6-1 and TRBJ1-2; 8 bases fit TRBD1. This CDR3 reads CASSELGTGYGYTF. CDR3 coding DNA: TGTGCCAGCAGTGAATTGGGGACAGGATATGGCTACACCTTC.